The 3 T cell receptor beta chains below all came from one sample that was sequenced in a study of blood T cells in healthy people across ages. Alongside a J-beta primer mix, a sample-barcoded 5' primer served in a second PCR lasting about 7 to 12 cycles. TCRdb reprocessed the 5' RACE reads with MiXCR, giving one entry per CDR3 protein. The sample holds roughly 2 million distinct CDR3 sequences, about 50% seen once. The sequencing sample was made of blood. These receptors were collected from a woman aged 35 to 49 in good health.

CDR3 amino acids: CASSQDRAAGAQYF. For the CDR3, the DNA is TGTGCCAGCAGCCAGGACAGGGCCGCCGGGGCCCAGTACTTC. The V and J genes are TRBV4-2 and TRBJ2-5; 8 nucleotides align to TRBD1. The CDR3 covers 14 residues. Trimming at V came to 3 bases and at J to 9 bases, leaving 9 bases not matched to a gene. Germline CDR1 and CDR2: LGHNA and YNFKEQ.

The chain is built from TRBV12-3 or TRBV12-4 and TRBJ2-1; 13 positions agree with TRBD2. CDR3 size: 18 residues. V shed 6 bases, J shed 0 bases, and the junction held 8 bases outside the gene matches. CDR3 protein: CASRQTSGGGGSYNEQFF. The CDR3 DNA reads as TGTGCCAGCAGGCAAACTAGCGGGGGGGGTGGCTCCTACAATGAGCAGTTCTTC.

Only a few counts were recorded for this clonotype. The chain links TRBV6-1 to TRBJ2-5; 15 nucleotides agree with TRBD2. Germline V gene data show CDR1 as MNHNS and CDR2 as SASEGT. With V trimmed by 4 bases and J by 5 bases, 11 bases remained unmatched. The CDR3 is 18 residues long. For the CDR3, the DNA is TGTGCCAGCAGTGGGACTAGCGGGGGGGTGTCGGGCGCGGAGACCCAGTACTTC. It specifies CASSGTSGGVSGAETQYF.